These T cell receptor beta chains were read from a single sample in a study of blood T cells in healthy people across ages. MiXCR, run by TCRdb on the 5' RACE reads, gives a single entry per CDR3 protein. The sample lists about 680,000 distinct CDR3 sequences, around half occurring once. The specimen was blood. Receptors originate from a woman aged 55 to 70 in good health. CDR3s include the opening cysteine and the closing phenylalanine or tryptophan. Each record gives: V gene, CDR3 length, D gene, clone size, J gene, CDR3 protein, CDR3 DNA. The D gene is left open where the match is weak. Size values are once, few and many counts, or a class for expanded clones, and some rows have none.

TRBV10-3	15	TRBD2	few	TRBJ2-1	CAISFTSGRANEQFF	TGTGCCATCAGCTTCACTAGCGGGAGGGCCAATGAGCAGTTCTTC
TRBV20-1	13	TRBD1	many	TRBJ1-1	CSASAGGNTEAFF	TGCAGTGCTAGTGCAGGGGGTAACACTGAAGCTTTCTTT
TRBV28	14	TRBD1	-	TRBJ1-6	CASSTGGKNSPLHF	TGTGCCAGCAGCACAGGGGGTAAAAATTCACCCCTCCACTTT
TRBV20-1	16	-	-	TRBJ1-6	CSASLATSSYNSPLHF	TGCAGTGCTAGTTTAGCCACGAGCTCCTATAATTCACCCCTCCACTTT
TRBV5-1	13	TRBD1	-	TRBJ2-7	CASSLDRGCEQYF	TGCGCCAGCAGCTTAGACAGGGGTTGCGAGCAGTACTTC
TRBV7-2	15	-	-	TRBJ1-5	CASSRLVGGYQPQHF	TGTGCCAGCAGCCGACTCGTGGGGGGGTATCAGCCCCAGCATTTT
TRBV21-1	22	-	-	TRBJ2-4	CASSKLLHDGGRAPFAKNIQYF	TGTGCCAGCAGCAAACTCCTTCATGATGGCGGGAGGGCTCCTTTTGCCAAAAACATTCAGTACTTC
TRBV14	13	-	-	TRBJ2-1	CASAVMSYNEQFF	TGTGCCAGTGCGGTAATGTCCTACAACGAGCAGTTCTTC
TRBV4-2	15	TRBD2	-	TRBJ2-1	CASSQDSGGANEQFF	TGTGCCAGCAGCCAAGATAGCGGGGGGGCCAATGAGCAGTTCTTC
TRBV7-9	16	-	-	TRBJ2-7	CASSSTGTFSSYEQYF	TGTGCCAGCAGCTCAACCGGGACTTTCAGCTCCTACGAGCAGTACTTC
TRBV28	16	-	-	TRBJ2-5	CASSFAGIGRQETQYF	TGTGCCAGCAGTTTTGCGGGGATTGGTCGGCAAGAGACCCAGTACTTC
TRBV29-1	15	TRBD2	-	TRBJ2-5	CSADGTSGRGETQYF	TGCAGCGCCGATGGGACTAGCGGGAGGGGAGAGACCCAGTACTTC
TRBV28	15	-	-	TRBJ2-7	CASSREDGSSYEQYF	TGTGCCAGCAGTCGCGAGGACGGGAGCTCCTACGAGCAGTACTTC
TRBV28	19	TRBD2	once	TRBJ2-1	CASSPWGLAGDRSYNEQFF	TGTGCCAGCAGTCCATGGGGACTAGCGGGAGATCGGTCCTACAATGAGCAGTTCTTC
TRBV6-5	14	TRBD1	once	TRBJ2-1	CASSLTGSVDEQFF	TGTGCCAGCAGTCTGACAGGGTCCGTCGATGAGCAGTTCTTC
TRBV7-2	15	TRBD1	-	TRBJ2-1	CASSLDPGGGETQFF	TGTGCCAGCAGCTTAGACCCAGGGGGCGGAGAGACCCAGTTCTTC
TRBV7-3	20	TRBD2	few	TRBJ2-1	CASSPGGGTSGRARYNEQFF	TGTGCCAGCAGTCCCGGGGGTGGGACTAGCGGGAGGGCCCGGTACAATGAGCAGTTCTTC
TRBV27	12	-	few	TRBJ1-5	CASSFPRLGQHF	TGTGCCAGCAGTTTCCCGAGGCTGGGCCAGCATTTT
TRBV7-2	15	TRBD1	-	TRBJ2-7	CASSIVTGSSYEQYF	TGTGCCAGCAGCATTGTGACAGGGAGCTCCTACGAGCAGTACTTC
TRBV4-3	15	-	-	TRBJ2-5	CASSQDGGPQETQYF	TGCGCCAGCAGCCAAGATGGAGGGCCCCAAGAGACCCAGTACTTC
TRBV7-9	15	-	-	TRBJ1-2	CASSIWRSSGYGYTF	TGTGCCAGCAGCATCTGGCGAAGCTCGGGCTATGGCTACACCTTC
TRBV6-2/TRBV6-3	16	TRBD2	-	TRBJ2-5	CASSSPASGSWETQYF	TGTGCCAGCAGTTCCCCCGCTAGCGGGAGTTGGGAGACCCAGTACTTC
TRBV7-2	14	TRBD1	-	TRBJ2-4	CASSLRTGTDIQYF	TGTGCCAGCAGCTTAAGGACAGGGACAGACATTCAGTACTTC
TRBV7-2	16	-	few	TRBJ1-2	CASSLFIGLTNYGYTF	TGTGCCAGCAGCTTATTTATTGGGTTAACTAACTATGGCTACACCTTC
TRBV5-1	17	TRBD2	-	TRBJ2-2	CASSSGLAERFWGELFF	TGCGCCAGCAGCTCCGGACTAGCGGAGCGTTTCTGGGGGGAGCTGTTTTTT
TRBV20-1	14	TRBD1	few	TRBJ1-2	CSASHSGGNYGYTF	TGCAGTGCTAGTCATTCAGGGGGCAACTATGGCTACACCTTC
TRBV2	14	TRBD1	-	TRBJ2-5	CASSGQGQGETQYF	TGTGCCAGCAGCGGTCAGGGACAGGGCGAGACCCAGTACTTC
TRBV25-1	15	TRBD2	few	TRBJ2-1	CASSEGGTSSDEQFF	TGTGCCAGCAGTGAAGGGGGGACTAGCTCTGATGAGCAGTTCTTC
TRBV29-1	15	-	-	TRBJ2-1	CSVEENWGTYNEQFF	TGCAGCGTTGAAGAGAACTGGGGAACCTACAATGAGCAGTTCTTC
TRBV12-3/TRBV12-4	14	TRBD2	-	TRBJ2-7	CASSVVAGAYEQYF	TGTGCCAGCAGTGTTGTAGCGGGAGCCTACGAGCAGTACTTC
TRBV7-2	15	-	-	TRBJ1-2	CASSSNPGTSHGYTF	TGTGCCAGCAGCTCCAATCCGGGGACCAGCCATGGCTACACCTTC
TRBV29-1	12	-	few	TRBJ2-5	CSGSQGGETQYF	TGCAGCGGCTCACAGGGAGGAGAGACCCAGTACTTC
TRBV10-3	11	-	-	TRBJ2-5	CAISESGEQYF	TGTGCCATCAGTGAGTCGGGCGAACAGTACTTC
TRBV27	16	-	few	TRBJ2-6	CASSFSRGSGANVLTF	TGTGCCAGCAGTTTTAGTCGGGGCTCTGGGGCCAACGTCCTGACTTTC
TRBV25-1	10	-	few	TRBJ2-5	CASLRETQYF	TGTGCCAGCCTGCGAGAGACCCAGTACTTC
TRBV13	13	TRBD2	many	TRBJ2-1	CASSVVLAGEQFF	TGTGCCAGCAGCGTAGTTTTAGCGGGTGAGCAGTTCTTC
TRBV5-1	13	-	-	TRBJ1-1	CVSSRMGQTEAFF	TGCGTCAGCAGCCGCATGGGGCAGACTGAAGCTTTCTTT
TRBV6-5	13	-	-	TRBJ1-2	CASRSRDANGYTF	TGTGCCAGCAGATCCCGGGATGCGAATGGCTACACCTTC
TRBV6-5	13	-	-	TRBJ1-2	CASKYEGPYGYTF	TGTGCCAGCAAGTACGAGGGCCCCTATGGCTACACCTTC
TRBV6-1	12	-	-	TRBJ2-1	CASLFGGDEQFF	TGTGCCAGCCTGTTCGGTGGAGATGAGCAGTTCTTC
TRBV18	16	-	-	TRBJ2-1	CASSPSNPGFYNEQFF	TGCGCCAGCTCACCATCTAACCCTGGGTTTTACAATGAGCAGTTCTTC
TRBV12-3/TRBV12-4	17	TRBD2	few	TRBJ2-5	CASSFKELGTSGETQYF	TGTGCCAGCAGTTTTAAGGAGCTAGGGACTAGTGGAGAGACCCAGTACTTC
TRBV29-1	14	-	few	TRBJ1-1	CSVVPSYMNTEAFF	TGCAGCGTTGTGCCTAGCTACATGAACACTGAAGCTTTCTTT
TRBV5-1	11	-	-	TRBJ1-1	CASNGNTEAFF	TGCGCCAGCAATGGGAACACTGAAGCTTTCTTT
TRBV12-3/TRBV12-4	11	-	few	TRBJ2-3	CASAVRDTQYF	TGTGCCAGCGCGGTCCGCGATACGCAGTATTTT
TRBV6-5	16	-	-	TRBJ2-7	CASSYSDPAGWNEQYF	TGTGCCAGCAGTTACTCGGACCCAGCAGGGTGGAACGAGCAGTACTTC
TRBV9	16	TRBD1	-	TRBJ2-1	CASSPRGQDSYNEQFF	TGTGCCAGCAGTCCCCGGGGACAGGACTCCTACAATGAGCAGTTCTTC
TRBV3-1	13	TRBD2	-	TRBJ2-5	CASSPGLADRQYF	TGTGCCAGCAGCCCGGGACTAGCGGATAGGCAGTACTTC